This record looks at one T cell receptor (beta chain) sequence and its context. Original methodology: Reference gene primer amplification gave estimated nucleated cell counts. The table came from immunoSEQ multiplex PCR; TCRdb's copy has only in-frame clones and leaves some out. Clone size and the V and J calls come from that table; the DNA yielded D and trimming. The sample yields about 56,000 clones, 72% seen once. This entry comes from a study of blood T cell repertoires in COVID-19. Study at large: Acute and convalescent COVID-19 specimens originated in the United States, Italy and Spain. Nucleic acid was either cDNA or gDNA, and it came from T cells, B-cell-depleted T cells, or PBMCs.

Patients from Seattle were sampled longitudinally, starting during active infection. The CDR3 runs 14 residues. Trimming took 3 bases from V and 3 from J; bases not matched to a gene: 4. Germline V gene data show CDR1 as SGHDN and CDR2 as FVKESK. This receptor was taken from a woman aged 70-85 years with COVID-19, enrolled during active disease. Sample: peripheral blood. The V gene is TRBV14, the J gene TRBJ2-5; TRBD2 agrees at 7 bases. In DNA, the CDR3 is TGTGCCAGCAGCCAGTGGGGGGGGAAAGAGACCCAGTACTTC. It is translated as CASSQWGGKETQYF.